This TCR beta chain came from a study of blood T cell repertoires in COVID-19 (TCRdb year 2020). With respect to the entire study: The collaborator samples originated in the United States, Italy and Spain and spanned the acute and convalescent phases of COVID-19. The sample metadata nearly always contained a de-identified subject ID, COVID-19 status, age in years and sex. The samples were drawn from two sources: the first 160 participants of the ongoing ImmuneRACE study, and 1,000 to 1,500 subjects contributed by 6 global collaborators. Subjects who had been exposed to COVID-19, were actively infected with it, or had recovered from it provided the deeply sampled blood TCRbeta repertoires that made up the dataset. The repertoires were released in a freely available public database meant as a resource for research on the immune response to SARS-CoV-2. Where available, HLA class I and class II types were obtained from metadata supplied by the sample provider rather than from assay-based typing. The material from the prospective study consisted of cDNA or gDNA derived from T cells, B-cell-depleted T cells, or PBMCs.

For this clone: Its antigen target is currently unknown. No base quality information exists; no much larger clone differs at one position.

TCRbeta CDR3 regions were amplified from genomic DNA using the immunoSEQ Assay, a bias-controlled multiplex PCR. The authors' analysis ran thus. Within the assay, amplification of reference gene primers was used to estimate how many nucleated cells each sample contained. To quantify the absolute abundance of each unique TCRbeta CDR3 rearrangement, sequence reads were collapsed and filtered. For each sample, productive Simpson clonality was calculated as the square root of Simpson's diversity index across productive rearrangements. Sourced from immuneACCESS, this table was stored by TCRdb with only in-frame sequences that have V and J called. A share of the clones is absent; for the studies checked, an unresolved V gene accounts for under half, and the remainder has no known explanation. For V, J and clone size, that table is used; D and trimming come from the DNA. This sample comprises some 240,000 clones, about 90% of them detected only once. 2% to 2.5% of the sample is in the top ten clones.

General conclusions and limits of the study: The quantity of clinical and demographic metadata differed by source and by participant and was supplied without curation.

In Seattle, one collaborating source enrolled patients while the infection was active and tracked those patients longitudinally over the course of disease. Whole blood was collected in K2EDTA tubes by collaborating institutions according to the institutions' own protocols. Collaborator samples were shipped for TCRbeta analysis as frozen whole blood, isolated PBMCs, or DNA extracted from either sample type. The receptor comes from a woman in her sixties with COVID-19, enrolled during active disease. Sequencing was carried out using peripheral blood.

The CDR3 protein is CASSQADSRNYGYTF. The sequenced DNA is TGCGCCAGCAGCCAAGCGGACAGCCGGAACTATGGCTACACCTTC. The sequence joins TRBV4-1 to TRBJ1-2, with TRBD1 perhaps the D gene, on 6 matching bases. CDR1 and CDR2 are read off the germline V gene as MGHRA and YSYEKL. The junction shows trimming of 1 base on V and 2 bases on J, plus 11 bases between the germline ends. The CDR3 goes from the cysteine to the phenylalanine over 15 residues. Only the CDR3 region is kept as DNA, spanning 45 bases read in frame from base 1.